The present entry profiles one T cell receptor (beta chain) with its context. The source of the sample is a study of shared clonotypes between healthy human individuals. Positively selected for CCR7, the CD45RO-negative cells used as naive CD8 cells excluded terminally differentiated effector memory CD45RA+ cells. Generated by immunoSEQ multiplex PCR, the TCRdb table keeps only in-frame clones and is missing some. The sample includes about 550,000 clones, roughly 96% of them seen just once. V shed 3 bases and J 0 bases; nucleotides not matched to a gene: 7. Germline V gene lookup returns CDR1 SGHTS and CDR2 YDEGEE. The CDR3 contains 18 residues.

V is TRBV5-8 and J is TRBJ2-6, with 9 nucleotides matching TRBD1. The sample was naive CD8+ T cells sorted from blood. The TCR was taken from a woman aged 25-40 years in good health. CDR3 nucleotides: TGTGCCAGCAGCTCCCCGGGACAGGGATCCTCTGGGGCCAACGTCCTGACTTTC. Translating gives CASSSPGQGSSGANVLTF.